This entry concerns a single T cell receptor (beta chain). These data come from a study of CD8 T cells in Susac syndrome. Reverse transcription of about 0.45 to 1 ug RNA was carried out with random hexamers. Each CDR3 protein gets one entry after TCRdb re-called the immunoSEQ multiplex PCR reads with MiXCR. The profile shows 70,000 to 95,000 distinct CDR3 sequences, approximately 95% of them singletons. Germline CDR1 and CDR2: SEHNR and FQNEAQ (reference sequence). The V and J ends lost 4 bases and 5 bases respectively, with 20 bases between them. This CDR3 comprises 16 residues. The sample comprised CD8+ T cells from PBMCs. The gene calls are TRBV7-9 and TRBJ2-5, with TRBD2 as a possible D gene (5 bases). The clonotype originates from a human donor with Susac syndrome. The CDR3 spells CASSSSLEARAETQYF. CDR3 nucleotides: TGTGCCAGCAGCTCGTCCCTGGAGGCCCGAGCGGAGACCCAGTACTTC.